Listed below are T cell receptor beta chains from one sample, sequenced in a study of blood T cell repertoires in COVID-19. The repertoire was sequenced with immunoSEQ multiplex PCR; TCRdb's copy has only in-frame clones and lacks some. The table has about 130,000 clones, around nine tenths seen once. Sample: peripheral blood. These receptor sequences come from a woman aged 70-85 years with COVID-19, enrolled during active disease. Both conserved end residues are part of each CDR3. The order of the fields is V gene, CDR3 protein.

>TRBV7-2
CASSTSGGDPDTQYF
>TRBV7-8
CASSSTPGPSYSPLHF
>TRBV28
CASRWSGGDYEQYF
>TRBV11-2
CASSLGPNSYEQYF
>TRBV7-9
CASSLGVMNTEAFF
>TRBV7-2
CASSLGQGYTGELFF
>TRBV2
CASSGQLLNSPLHF
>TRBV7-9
CASSLLWRAGGQDTQYF
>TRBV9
CASSVRPGSGGDPDTQYF
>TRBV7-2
CASRDPGRGGRTDTQYF
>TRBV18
CASSPPIGGYYEQYF
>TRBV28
CASSLHSGGAIDTQYF
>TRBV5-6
CASSSLPSGDTEAFF
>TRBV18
CASSKKVQGRDTGELFF